These 19 T cell receptor beta chains were sequenced from one sample in a study of TIL therapy for anti-PD-1-resistant metastatic lung cancer. Time point: pre-treatment sample, taken before nivolumab and TIL therapy. This was the immunoSEQ v3 assay. This table comes from immunoSEQ multiplex PCR, and its TCRdb copy is limited to in-frame clones, with some not included. The sample holds under 70,000 clones, roughly 87% seen once. Sample: blood, taken at baseline. These receptor sequences come from a person between 25 and 80 years old with non-small cell lung cancer.

The chain has TRBV11-2 and TRBJ2-1; a weak D match, TRBD2 (5 bases). This CDR3 spans 12 amino acids. CDR1 SGHAT and CDR2 FQNNGV come from the germline V gene. The V and J ends lost 4 bases and 9 bases respectively, with 10 bases between them. CDR3 in amino acids: CASSSPEGEQFF. As DNA, the CDR3 is TGTGCCAGCAGCTCCCCTGAGGGTGAGCAGTTCTTC.

The chain couples TRBV5-4 to TRBJ2-3; D not resolved. V was trimmed by 4 bases and J by 2 bases, leaving 8 bases between them. Looked up from germline, CDR1 is SGHNT and CDR2 is YYREEE (reference sequence). The CDR3 covers 13 residues. Here the CDR3 DNA reads TGTGCCAGCAGCCCTCCCTCCACAGATACGCAGTATTTT. It is translated as CASSPPSTDTQYF.

This chain connects TRBV12-5 to TRBJ1-4; D remains ambiguous. V gave up 1 base and J gave up 5 bases, with 8 bases separating them. The CDR3 extends over 14 amino acids. Germline lookup yields CDR1 LGHNT and CDR2 FRNRAP. CDR3 region: CASGLDPINEKLFF. CDR3 nucleotide sequence: TGTGCTAGTGGTTTGGACCCGATAAATGAAAAACTGTTTTTT.

This chain uses TRBV5-1 with TRBJ2-2, with D tentatively TRBD1 or TRBD2 (5 bases each). This CDR3 comprises 16 residues. V was pared by 4 bases and J by 0 bases, with 13 bases between. CDR1 and CDR2 (germline): SGHRS, YFSETQ. CDR3 sequence: CASSLWDGPNTGELFF. The CDR3 coding sequence is TGCGCCAGCAGCCTGTGGGACGGACCGAACACCGGGGAGCTGTTTTTT.

The rearrangement links TRBV6-1 to TRBJ2-7; no reliable D call. CDR3 size: 14 residues. CDR1 MNHNS and CDR2 SASEGT come from the germline V gene. With 1 base removed from V and 2 bases from J, the gap between germline ends came to 9 bases. The CDR3 loop reads CASSEETRTYEQYF. CDR3 in DNA: TGTGCCAGCAGTGAAGAAACGAGGACCTACGAGCAGTACTTC.

This chain links TRBV7-9 with TRBJ1-1; the D is unclear. V lost 8 bases and J lost 1, with 8 bases in between. Per the germline V gene, CDR1 is SEHNR and CDR2 is FQNEAQ (reference sequence). This CDR3 region has 12 residues. CDR3 nucleotide sequence: TGTGCCAGCCGGGTGGCGAACACTGAAGCTTTCTTT. Its protein is CASRVANTEAFF.

On this clone itself: This sample also contains other DNA sequences that code for the same CDR3. The rearrangement uses TRBV2 and TRBJ2-2; the match to TRBD1 covers 7 bases. Germline loops: CDR1 SNHLY, CDR2 FYNNEI. V lost 4 bases, J lost 6 bases, and 2 bases stayed unmatched. This CDR3 spans 13 amino acids. Here the CDR3 reads CASSARGPGELFF. DNA of the CDR3: TGTGCCAGCAGTGCTAGGGGGCCCGGGGAGCTGTTTTTT.

The chain combines TRBV7-3 with TRBJ1-3; TRBD1 aligns across 8 bases. J lost 0 bases, V lost 4 bases, and 2 bases had no gene match. Germline-derived CDR1 and CDR2 are SGHTA and FQGTGA. This CDR3 has 15 residues. The chain's CDR3 is CASSSTGVSGNTIYF. For the CDR3, the DNA is TGTGCCAGCAGCTCGACAGGGGTCTCTGGAAACACCATATATTTT.

The chain recombines TRBV5-5 with TRBJ1-6; D unclear. Per germline, CDR1 SGHKS and CDR2 YYEKEE (reference sequence). The CDR3 contains 17 residues. Trimming left V 2 bases short and J 0 bases short, with 12 bases between. CDR3 residues: CASSLDTAGSYNSPLHF. The CDR3 nucleotides read TGTGCCAGCAGCTTAGACACGGCGGGCTCCTATAATTCACCCCTCCACTTT. Based on the CDR3 plus reference TRBV5-5 and TRBJ1-6, the full variable domain is DAGVTQSPTHLIKTRGQQVTLRCSPISGHKSVSWYQQVLGQGPQFIFQYYEKEERGRGNFPDRFSARQFPNYSSELNVNALLLGDSALYLCASSLDTAGSYNSPLHFGNGTRLTVT.

This chain connects TRBV3-1 (or the pseudogene TRBV3-2) to TRBJ1-2; 9 bases align to TRBD1. J gave up 1 base and V 1 base, and 1 base lay outside the gene matches. The germline CDR1 and CDR2 sequences are LGHDT and YNNKEL (reference sequence). This CDR3 spans 15 amino acids. DNA of the CDR3: TGTGCCAGCAGCCAAGCGGACAGGGGTAACTATGGCTACACCTTC. This gives the protein CASSQADRGNYGYTF.

This sequence joins TRBV28 and TRBJ2-7; D ambiguous. Trimming shortened V by 2 bases and J by 2 bases, and 10 bases separated the two germline ends. In germline, CDR1 is MDHEN, CDR2 SYDVKM. The CDR3 totals 14 residues. CDR3 residues: CASSLGQLTYEQYF. CDR3 nucleotides: TGTGCCAGCAGTTTAGGGCAGCTCACCTACGAGCAGTACTTC.

This clone was picked up one time. The genes are TRBV3-1 (or the pseudogene TRBV3-2) and TRBJ2-7, with 8 positions matching TRBD2. J was trimmed by 4 bases and V by 0 bases; bases with no gene match: 8. CDR1 and CDR2 (germline): LGHDT, YNNKEL (reference sequence). The CDR3 loop spans 16 amino acids. The CDR3 here is CASSQDRSSGIYEQYF. In DNA form, the CDR3 reads TGTGCCAGCAGCCAAGATCGGAGTAGCGGGATATACGAGCAGTACTTC.

This sequence joins TRBV12-3 or TRBV12-4 and TRBJ1-5; D is unclear. The CDR3 contains 12 residues. Deletions cut 5 bases from V and 6 bases from J, with 8 bases between. The CDR3 bases are TGTGCCAGCAGTAGACCGGGTCAGCCCCAGCATTTT. Protein: CASSRPGQPQHF.

This rearrangement joins TRBV5-4 to TRBJ2-3, with 8 bases matching TRBD2. The V and J ends lost 7 bases and 2 bases, in that order; junction bases with no gene match: 12. This CDR3 is 16 amino acids long. Per the germline V gene, CDR1 is SGHNT and CDR2 is YYREEE (reference sequence). CDR3 nucleotides: TGTGCCAGCCACAATTTGGCGGGAGGTCTCACAGATACGCAGTATTTT. Translating gives CASHNLAGGLTDTQYF. Filled out from reference TRBV5-4 and TRBJ2-3, the complete variable domain reads ETGVTQSPTHLIKTRGQQVTLRCSSQSGHNTVSWYQQALGQGPQFIFQYYREEENGRGNFPPRFSGLQFPNYSSELNVNALELDDSALYLCASHNLAGGLTDTQYFGPGTRLTVL.

The chain couples TRBV28 to TRBJ1-5; no firm D call. V dropped 3 bases and J dropped 2 bases, with 14 bases sitting between them. The CDR3 is 16 residues long. The germline V gene has CDR1 MDHEN and CDR2 SYDVKM. The CDR3 region is CASSLARIGRNQPQHF. CDR3 in DNA: TGTGCCAGCAGTTTGGCCAGAATAGGACGCAATCAGCCCCAGCATTTT.

The genes are TRBV5-1 and TRBJ2-1; weak D call: TRBD2 (6 bases). Trimming shortened V by 4 bases and J by 9 bases, and 23 bases separated the two germline ends. The CDR3 is 16 residues long. Germline V gives CDR1 SGHRS, CDR2 YFSETQ. CDR3 coding DNA: TGCGCCAGCAGCGACGGTAGCGGAAGTCGCGACAGTGAGCAGTTCTTC. This gives the protein CASSDGSGSRDSEQFF.

The chain is built from TRBV11-1 and TRBJ1-2, with a tentative D call TRBD1 (5 bases). The V gene lost 5 bases and the J gene lost 3 bases, with 16 bases spanning the gap. CDR3 length: 15 residues. Germline CDR1 is SGHAT and CDR2 is FQDESV (reference sequence). The CDR3 sequence: CASSATPQGDYGYTF. As DNA, the CDR3 is TGTGCCAGCAGCGCCACCCCCCAGGGTGACTATGGCTACACCTTC.

The chain links TRBV11-3 to TRBJ2-3, with D unclear. This CDR3 is 14 amino acids long. Trimming pared 5 bases from V and 0 bases from J, leaving 9 bases between. Per the germline V gene, CDR1 is SGHNT and CDR2 is YENEEA. The CDR3 protein is CASSPSTSTDTQYF. The CDR3 DNA reads TGTGCCAGCAGCCCCAGTACGAGCACAGATACGCAGTATTTT.

Turning to this clone: Other DNA sequences within the sample encode an identical CDR3. The J gene is TRBJ2-1, the V gene TRBV3-1 (or the pseudogene TRBV3-2); 10 positions match TRBD1. CDR1 is LGHDT and CDR2 is YNNKEL in the germline V gene (reference sequence). The CDR3 sequence is 15 residues long. The J segment lost 4 bases and the V segment lost 0 bases, leaving 0 bases of the junction unmatched. The CDR3 here is CASSQEGQGYNEQFF. The CDR3 bases are TGTGCCAGCAGCCAAGAGGGACAGGGGTACAATGAGCAGTTCTTC.